Shown below are 32 T cell receptor beta chains from a single sample sequenced in a study of cytomegalovirus exposure and HLA in healthy donors (dated by TCRdb to 2016 to 2017). The method behind the library was the immunoSEQ multiplex PCR assay. A mixture of 60 forward primers for TCR Vbeta segments and 13 reverse primers for TCR Jbeta segments was used in the multiplex PCR. TCRdb stores this immuneACCESS table with in-frame sequences only. Part of the clones is absent; in the studies checked, under half of the shortfall reflects unresolved V genes, and no reason is known for the rest. Across this sample there are about 140,000 clones, with 80% to 85% seen only once. The biggest ten clones account for about 1.3% of the sample. Sequenced material: PBMCs. The receptor set was obtained from a female donor in good health and CMV-seronegative.

J is TRBJ2-2 and V is TRBV4-1; TRBD2 matches 11 bases. V dropped 4 bases and J dropped 8; count of bases not matched to a gene: 15. Germline V CDR1 and CDR2: MGHRA, YSYEKL. This CDR3 is built from 18 residues. CDR3 amino acids: CASSLFASGRSPTGELFF. The CDR3 region has the DNA TGCGCCAGCAGCCTATTTGCTAGCGGGAGGTCCCCGACTGGGGAGCTGTTTTTT.

The chain uses TRBV6-1 and TRBJ1-3, with 7 nucleotides matching TRBD1. Germline V gene lookup returns CDR1 MNHNS and CDR2 SASEGT. After removal of 7 bases from V and 0 bases from J, the junction contained 3 bases not matched to a gene. CDR3 length equals 14 residues. Here the CDR3 reads CASIRTGSGNTIYF. The CDR3 DNA follows: TGTGCCAGCATCCGGACAGGCTCTGGAAACACCATATATTTT.

This chain joins TRBV5-1 and TRBJ2-5; perhaps TRBD1 as D (5 bases). The CDR3 totals 15 residues. The ends were cut back, 4 bases at V and 1 base at J, with 14 bases in the middle. Germline loops: CDR1 SGHRS, CDR2 YFSETQ. CDR3 sequence reads: CASSPPPGIQETQYF. The CDR3 DNA is TGCGCCAGCAGCCCCCCCCCAGGGATCCAAGAGACCCAGTACTTC.

This clone was seen just once. The chain recombines TRBV28 with TRBJ2-5, with 9 bases matching TRBD1. The ends lost 8 bases at V and 5 bases at J; junction bases unmatched: 9. The V gene's germline CDR1 is MDHEN and CDR2 SYDVKM. CDR3 length: 14 residues. The CDR3 protein is CASFGQGTGETQYF. In DNA form, the CDR3 reads TGTGCCAGCTTCGGACAGGGGACGGGGGAGACCCAGTACTTC. Supplemented by reference TRBV28 and TRBJ2-5, the full variable domain reads DVKVTQSSRYLVKRTGEKVFLECVQDMDHENMFWYRQDPGLGLRLIYFSYDVKMKEKGDIPEGYSVSREKKERFSLILESASTNQTSMYLCASFGQGTGETQYFGPGTRLLVL.

The chain joins TRBV6-1 to TRBJ1-2; TRBD1 matches 7 bases. Losses at the gene ends were 10 bases for V and 0 bases for J; bases not matched to a gene: 8. The CDR3 extends over 14 amino acids. CDR1 is MNHNS, CDR2 SASEGT, per germline. CDR3 coding DNA: TGTGCCACTCCCGGACAGGTCTCTAACTATGGCTACACCTTC. This encodes CATPGQVSNYGYTF.

This chain joins TRBV28 and TRBJ2-3, with TRBD1 identical over 9 bases. The germline V gene has CDR1 MDHEN and CDR2 SYDVKM. CDR3 length: 12 amino acids. With V trimmed by 6 bases and J by 6 bases, 1 base remained unmatched. The CDR3 here is CASRGQGDTQYF. DNA for the CDR3: TGTGCCAGCAGAGGACAGGGGGATACGCAGTATTTT.

V is TRBV29-1 and J is TRBJ2-7, with TRBD1 matching 9 bases. The CDR3 is made up of 12 amino acids. V lost 6 bases and J lost 7; bases outside the gene matches: 7. CDR1 is SQVTM, CDR2 ANQGSEA, per germline. The CDR3 nucleotides read TGCAGCGTCGGGACAGGGTATGGTGAGCAGTACTTC. The encoded protein is CSVGTGYGEQYF.

The genes are TRBV5-8 and TRBJ1-5; the match to TRBD1 covers 7 bases. J gave up 4 bases and V 5 bases, and 6 bases lay outside the gene matches. Germline loops: CDR1 SGHTS, CDR2 YDEGEE. The CDR3 sequence is 14 residues long. The CDR3 region is CASSPGTANQPQHF. CDR3 DNA sequence: TGTGCCAGCAGTCCCGGGACAGCAAATCAGCCCCAGCATTTT.

The chain has TRBV5-1 and TRBJ2-5, with TRBD2 matching over 10 bases. V dropped 0 bases and J dropped 1; count of bases not matched to a gene: 3. In germline, CDR1 is SGHRS, CDR2 YFSETQ. CDR3 length: 16 residues. CDR3 nucleotides: TGCGCCAGCAGCTTGGGGACTAGCGGATCCCAAGAGACCCAGTACTTC. Amino acids: CASSLGTSGSQETQYF.

The chain employs TRBV19 and TRBJ2-1; 11 nucleotides match TRBD2. J gave up 2 bases and V 7 bases, and 7 bases lay outside the gene matches. CDR1 LNHDA and CDR2 SQIVND come from the germline V gene (reference sequence). CDR3 length equals 16 residues. CDR3 coding DNA: TGTGCCAGTACCCAGGGACTAGCGGTAACCTACAATGAGCAGTTCTTC. This encodes CASTQGLAVTYNEQFF.

The gene calls are TRBV28 and TRBJ1-3; a weak D match, TRBD1 (6 bases). The CDR3 length is 15 residues. CDR1 and CDR2 (germline): MDHEN, SYDVKM. V dropped 5 bases and J dropped 1 base, with 12 bases sitting between them. The CDR3 DNA is TGTGCCAGCAGTCCCCCCCAGGGGTCTGGAAACACCATATATTTT. The encoded protein is CASSPPQGSGNTIYF.

The gene calls are TRBV28 and TRBJ2-1, with TRBD2 as a possible D gene (6 bases). The CDR3 extends over 13 amino acids. V lost 4 bases and J 15 bases, leaving 19 bases between the germline ends. The germline gives CDR1 MDHEN, CDR2 SYDVKM. CDR3 in DNA: TGTGCCAGCAGTTCCTTCCGGGACTCCGGGACGTTCTTC. This codes for CASSSFRDSGTFF.

The chain links TRBV14 to TRBJ2-7, with TRBD1 as a possible D gene (7 bases). V dropped 3 bases and J dropped 2 bases, with 14 bases sitting between them. CDR3 length equals 15 residues. The germline V gene encodes CDR1 SGHDN and CDR2 FVKESK. The CDR3 reads CASSHAQGGTYEQYF. CDR3 sequence (DNA): TGTGCCAGCAGCCATGCTCAGGGGGGTACCTACGAGCAGTACTTC. Looking up the rest from reference TRBV14 and TRBJ2-7 gives the full variable domain: EAGVTQFPSHSVIEKGQTVTLRCDPISGHDNLYWYRRVMGKEIKFLLHFVKESKQDESGMPNNRFLAERTGGTYSTLKVQPAELEDSGVYFCASSHAQGGTYEQYFGPGTRLTVT.

The CDR3 spells CASSRGTADNEKLFF. CDR3 DNA sequence: TGCGCCAGCAGCAGAGGGACAGCCGATAATGAAAAACTGTTTTTT. The chain uses TRBV5-1 and TRBJ1-4, with TRBD1 identical over 7 bases. The CDR3 sequence is 15 residues long. The V and J ends lost 4 bases and 4 bases, in that order; junction bases with no gene match: 7. CDR1 is SGHRS and CDR2 is YFSETQ in the germline V gene.

The V gene is TRBV27, the J gene TRBJ2-2; D not certain. Germline-derived CDR1 and CDR2 are MNHEY and SMNVEV (reference sequence). The CDR3 spans 15 residues. V lost 7 bases, J lost 1 base, and 13 bases lay in between. CDR3 in DNA: TGTGCCAGCACATCTGGGCATTGGAACACCGGGGAGCTGTTTTTT. This encodes CASTSGHWNTGELFF.

This chain joins TRBV2 and TRBJ1-5, with 9 nucleotides matching TRBD1. The CDR3 is 15 residues long. The J segment lost 4 bases and the V segment lost 6 bases, leaving 7 bases of the junction unmatched. CDR1 and CDR2 (germline): SNHLY, FYNNEI. The CDR3 loop reads CASSRQGGLNQPQHF. The DNA for the CDR3 is TGTGCCAGCAGCCGACAGGGGGGCCTTAATCAGCCCCAGCATTTT. Looking up the rest from reference TRBV2 and TRBJ1-5 gives the full variable domain: EPEVTQTPSHQVTQMGQEVILRCVPISNHLYFYWYRQILGQKVEFLVSFYNNEISEKSEIFDDQFSVERPDGSNFTLKIRSTKLEDSAMYFCASSRQGGLNQPQHFGDGTRLSIL.

V and J are TRBV11-2 and TRBJ2-1; TRBD2 might be the D (6 bases). This CDR3 comprises 11 residues. Germline loops: CDR1 SGHAT, CDR2 FQNNGV. V was cut by 5 bases and J by 15 bases, with 14 bases left in between. The chain's CDR3 is CASSVGGSPFF. In DNA, the CDR3 is TGTGCCAGCAGCGTCGGGGGTAGCCCGTTCTTC.

The rearrangement uses TRBV10-2 and TRBJ2-7; 11 nucleotides agree with TRBD2. The CDR3 covers 16 residues. The V gene end was trimmed by 6 bases and the J gene end by 7 bases; junction bases not matched to a gene: 14. Germline CDR1 and CDR2: WSHSY and SAAADI. CDR3 sequence: CASSVAGGPRLVEQYF. The CDR3 DNA sequence: TGCGCCAGCAGCGTAGCGGGAGGGCCGCGCCTGGTAGAGCAGTACTTC.

The V call is TRBV28, the J call TRBJ1-2; tentatively, D is TRBD1 (6 bases). The CDR3 sequence is 15 residues long. V lost 6 bases and J 3 bases, leaving 17 bases between the germline ends. Germline V gives CDR1 MDHEN, CDR2 SYDVKM. CDR3 protein: CASSAPQGWDYGYTF. The DNA of the CDR3 is TGTGCCAGCAGCGCCCCACAGGGTTGGGACTATGGCTACACCTTC.

This sequence joins TRBV5-4 and TRBJ2-2; 10 nucleotides match TRBD2. Trimming removed 4 bases from V and 7 bases from J; junction bases left unmatched: 4. Per the germline V gene, CDR1 is SGHNT and CDR2 is YYREEE (reference sequence). The CDR3 is 14 residues long. DNA for the CDR3: TGTGCCAGCAGCACGGGACTAGCGTTCGGGGAGCTGTTTTTT. It is translated as CASSTGLAFGELFF.

The chain has TRBV7-9 and TRBJ1-5; 8 nucleotides match TRBD1. The CDR3 is 16 residues long. Germline V gene sequence: CDR1 SEHNR, CDR2 FQNEAQ (reference sequence). The ends lost 4 bases at V and 0 bases at J; junction bases unmatched: 5. The CDR3 DNA is TGTGCCAGCAGCTCGGACAGGGCCCATAGCAATCAGCCCCAGCATTTT. It translates to CASSSDRAHSNQPQHF. Supplemented by reference TRBV7-9 and TRBJ1-5, the full variable domain reads DTGVSQNPRHKITKRGQNVTFRCDPISEHNRLYWYRQTLGQGPEFLTYFQNEAQLEKSRLLSDRFSAERPKGSFSTLEIQRTEQGDSAMYLCASSSDRAHSNQPQHFGDGTRLSIL.

The chain joins TRBV29-1 to TRBJ2-3, with D perhaps TRBD2 (6 bases). V lost 8 bases and J lost 3, with 18 bases in between. Germline-derived CDR1 and CDR2 are SQVTM and ANQGSEA. This CDR3 contains 14 residues. The CDR3 is CSFRPGEGTDTQYF. CDR3 nucleotides: TGCAGCTTCCGACCGGGGGAAGGGACAGATACGCAGTATTTT.

The V and J genes are TRBV28 and TRBJ1-1; D gene uncertain. This CDR3 is 11 amino acids long. Germline V CDR1 and CDR2: MDHEN, SYDVKM. Trimming took 4 bases from V and 11 from J, leaving 11 bases between them. The CDR3 coding sequence is TGTGCCAGCAGTTCTTTAAATTTGGCTTTCTTT. This sequence encodes CASSSLNLAFF.

This rearrangement joins TRBV15 to TRBJ2-7, with a tentative D call TRBD1 (6 bases). The CDR3 is 14 residues long. The V end lost 0 bases, the J end lost 2 bases, and 8 bases lay between the germline ends. The germline CDR1 and CDR2 sequences are LNHNV and YYDKDF (reference sequence). Here the CDR3 DNA reads TGTGCCACCAGCAGAGATGCAGGGGCCTACGAGCAGTACTTC. This encodes CATSRDAGAYEQYF.

There are a few counts of this clone. The chain uses TRBV6-5 and TRBJ2-7; TRBD1 is a possible D gene (7 bases). CDR1 is MNHEY and CDR2 is SVGAGI in the germline V gene. The ends were cut back, 4 bases at V and 1 base at J, with 14 bases in the middle. The CDR3 runs to 15 residues. CDR3 nucleotides: TGTGCCAGCAGTTCGGCAGGGGGAGGATCCTACGAGCAGTACTTC. Protein sequence: CASSSAGGGSYEQYF.

The chain has TRBV27 and TRBJ2-7; 12 bases match TRBD2. After removal of 3 bases from V and 2 bases from J, the junction contained 2 bases not matched to a gene. Germline assignment: CDR1 MNHEY and CDR2 SMNVEV (reference sequence). This CDR3 spans 15 amino acids. The DNA of the CDR3 is TGTGCCAGCAGTTTTGGACTAGCGGGAACCTACGAGCAGTACTTC. Encoded protein: CASSFGLAGTYEQYF.

This chain uses TRBV2 with TRBJ2-1, with 7 bases that match TRBD2. The CDR3 sequence is 14 residues long. The germline V gene encodes CDR1 SNHLY and CDR2 FYNNEI. The J segment lost 3 bases and the V segment lost 8 bases, leaving 7 bases of the junction unmatched. In DNA, the CDR3 is TGTGCCAGCCGTGGGAGCGGGGTCTACAATGAGCAGTTCTTC. It yields the protein CASRGSGVYNEQFF.

The rearrangement links TRBV5-4 to TRBJ2-3; D is uncertain. The ends were cut back, 0 bases at V and 2 bases at J, with 7 bases in the middle. The CDR3 covers 14 residues. Germline-derived CDR1 and CDR2 are SGHNT and YYREEE (reference sequence). The CDR3 DNA is TGTGCCAGCAGCTTGGCGCAGAACACAGATACGCAGTATTTT. Translated: CASSLAQNTDTQYF.

In DNA, the CDR3 is TGTGCCAGCAGCTTGTCGATTAGTCGGGACACAGATACGCAGTATTTT. It is translated as CASSLSISRDTDTQYF. This rearrangement joins TRBV5-4 to TRBJ2-3; D is possibly TRBD2 (5 bases). Germline V gene sequence: CDR1 SGHNT, CDR2 YYREEE (reference sequence). With 1 base removed from V and 2 bases from J, the gap between germline ends came to 14 bases. CDR3 length equals 16 residues.

The J gene is TRBJ1-1, the V gene TRBV7-9; TRBD1 aligns across 7 bases. Germline CDR1 is SEHNR and CDR2 is FQNEAQ (reference sequence). The ends lost 5 bases at V and 0 bases at J; junction bases unmatched: 3. The CDR3 runs to 14 residues. The CDR3 DNA reads as TGTGCCAGCAGCCGCGGGACAGTGAACACTGAAGCTTTCTTT. It is translated as CASSRGTVNTEAFF. Full variable domain (missing parts from reference TRBV7-9 and TRBJ1-1): DTGVSQNPRHKITKRGQNVTFRCDPISEHNRLYWYRQTLGQGPEFLTYFQNEAQLEKSRLLSDRFSAERPKGSFSTLEIQRTEQGDSAMYLCASSRGTVNTEAFFGQGTRLTVV.

Here the CDR3 DNA reads TGTGCCAGTAGTAAAAACAACCCCTACAATGAGCAGTTCTTC. Its protein product is CASSKNNPYNEQFF. This chain connects TRBV19 to TRBJ2-1; D ambiguous. Trimming took 4 bases from V and 2 from J, leaving 9 bases between them. From germline, CDR1 is LNHDA and CDR2 SQIVND (reference sequence). This CDR3 has 14 residues.

This clone was detected a few times. The V call is TRBV5-1, the J call TRBJ2-3, with D tentatively TRBD2 (5 bases). The CDR3 is 18 residues long. The germline gives CDR1 SGHRS, CDR2 YFSETQ. V lost 1 base and J 2 bases, leaving 20 bases between the germline ends. CDR3 in amino acids: CASSLWGNQDSATDTQYF. The CDR3 bases are TGCGCCAGCAGCTTGTGGGGAAATCAGGACTCAGCCACAGATACGCAGTATTTT.